The 21 T cell receptor beta chains presented below share a single source sample, sequenced in a study of cytomegalovirus exposure and HLA in healthy donors. Clones were read by immunoSEQ multiplex PCR, and TCRdb kept only the in-frame ones, dropping some. Found here are over 110,000 clones, 80% to 90% of them singletons; the top ten hold about 2.7%. The sequenced material came from PBMCs. The receptors here all came from a man younger than 35 in good health and CMV-seronegative.

V gene TRBV6-8 combines with J gene TRBJ2-7; 9 nucleotides agree with TRBD2. V trimming: 9 bases; J trimming: 6 bases; junction bases outside the gene matches: 12. From germline, CDR1 is MNHGY and CDR2 SAAAGT. The CDR3 loop spans 14 amino acids. The CDR3 DNA reads as TGTGCCAGTAGCGGGAGCGGGAGTTTGGGCGAGCAGTACTTC. Amino acid sequence: CASSGSGSLGEQYF.

The CDR3 loop reads CASSDGSGSSYEQYF. In nucleotides, the CDR3 is TGTGCCAGCAGTGATGGAAGCGGGAGTTCCTACGAGCAGTACTTC. The chain employs TRBV25-1 and TRBJ2-7, with 8 bases identical to TRBD2. Germline CDR1 reads MGHDK; CDR2 reads SYGVNS. J was trimmed by 1 base and V by 3 bases; bases with no gene match: 5. The CDR3 spans 15 residues.

The V call is TRBV5-6, the J call TRBJ1-1; 9 nucleotides align to TRBD1. Germline trimming cut 3 bases from V and 8 bases from J; bases unmatched to any gene: 5. Germline CDR1 reads SGHDT; CDR2 reads YYEEEE. The CDR3 length is 13 residues. The CDR3 nucleotides read TGTGCCAGCAGCTACGGACAGGGGCGGGAAGCTTTCTTT. It encodes CASSYGQGREAFF.

V is TRBV6-1 and J is TRBJ1-4; maybe TRBD1 (5 bases). Germline V gene lookup returns CDR1 MNHNS and CDR2 SASEGT. V lost 4 bases and J lost 1, with 7 bases in between. This CDR3 is 14 amino acids long. The CDR3 loop reads CASSVDRTNEKLFF. CDR3 sequence (DNA): TGTGCCAGCAGTGTCGACAGAACTAATGAAAAACTGTTTTTT.

The rearrangement joins TRBV2 to TRBJ2-3; TRBD2 is a possible D gene (5 bases). V was clipped by 9 bases and J by 0 bases, with 25 bases between them. Germline lookup yields CDR1 SNHLY and CDR2 FYNNEI. This CDR3 is 18 amino acids long. CDR3 region: CASWAGERSRGSTDTQYF. The CDR3 DNA reads as TGTGCCAGTTGGGCAGGAGAACGGAGCAGAGGGAGCACAGATACGCAGTATTTT.

The chain employs TRBV19 and TRBJ1-4; D is unclear. Germline V gene lookup returns CDR1 LNHDA and CDR2 SQIVND (reference sequence). CDR3 length equals 15 residues. With 7 bases removed from V and 8 bases from J, the gap between germline ends came to 20 bases. CDR3 sequence: CASMEGNYPGEKLFF. The CDR3 nucleotides read TGTGCCAGTATGGAGGGAAACTACCCGGGGGAAAAACTGTTTTTT. Based on the CDR3 plus reference TRBV19 and TRBJ1-4, the full variable domain is DGGITQSPKYLFRKEGQNVTLSCEQNLNHDAMYWYRQDPGQGLRLIYYSQIVNDFQKGDIAEGYSVSREKKESFPLTVTSAQKNPTAFYLCASMEGNYPGEKLFFGSGTQLSVL.

This sequence joins TRBV27 and TRBJ1-2; D gene uncertain. Germline V lookup: CDR1 MNHEY, CDR2 SMNVEV (reference sequence). The V gene lost 2 bases and the J gene lost 2 bases, with 6 bases spanning the gap. CDR3 length equals 13 residues. CDR3 region: CASSLAGNYGYTF. The CDR3 DNA reads as TGTGCCAGCAGTTTAGCGGGAAACTATGGCTACACCTTC.

The rearrangement uses TRBV4-2 and TRBJ2-3; D is possibly TRBD2 (6 bases). Trimming pared 4 bases from V and 3 bases from J, leaving 17 bases between. The CDR3 is 16 residues long. Germline V gene sequence: CDR1 LGHNA, CDR2 YNFKEQ. Here the CDR3 DNA reads TGTGCCAGCAGCCCCGCCGGGGGTGCCCGTACAGATACGCAGTATTTT. Its protein is CASSPAGGARTDTQYF.

The chain combines TRBV10-1 with TRBJ2-7; D possibly corresponds to TRBD1 (5 bases). CDR1 is WNHNN, CDR2 SYGVQD, per germline (reference sequence). Trimming shortened V by 10 bases and J by 5 bases, and 18 bases separated the two germline ends. The CDR3 contains 13 residues. The CDR3 region is CATGLQGRNEQYF. The CDR3 DNA sequence: TGCGCCACCGGGTTGCAGGGTCGCAACGAGCAGTACTTC.

V and J are TRBV28 and TRBJ2-7; 8 positions agree with TRBD1. The CDR3 consists of 15 residues. Trimming took 4 bases from V and 3 from J; bases not matched to a gene: 8. From germline, CDR1 is MDHEN and CDR2 SYDVKM. The chain's CDR3 is CASSSLQGVLYEQYF. CDR3 coding DNA: TGTGCCAGCAGTTCATTACAGGGGGTTCTCTACGAGCAGTACTTC. The whole variable domain, filled in from reference TRBV28 and TRBJ2-7, reads DVKVTQSSRYLVKRTGEKVFLECVQDMDHENMFWYRQDPGLGLRLIYFSYDVKMKEKGDIPEGYSVSREKKERFSLILESASTNQTSMYLCASSSLQGVLYEQYFGPGTRLTVT.

The chain combines TRBV7-9 with TRBJ1-5, with TRBD1 matching over 8 bases. CDR3 length: 16 amino acids. V was pared by 5 bases and J by 7 bases, with 13 bases of the junction left unmatched. Germline assignment: CDR1 SEHNR and CDR2 FQNEAQ (reference sequence). The CDR3, as DNA: TGTGCCAGCAGCACATCCGGACAGGGTTTCGGACAGCCCCAGCATTTT. The encoded protein is CASSTSGQGFGQPQHF.

Of note for this clone: The junction does not match germline at one end; this may be a read error. The chain recombines TRBV5-1 with TRBJ2-1; 7 bases match TRBD1. The CDR3 extends over 15 amino acids. Germline CDR1 reads SGHRS; CDR2 reads YFSETQ. The CDR3 is CASSLDRPSYNEQFF. CDR3 DNA: TGCGCCAGCAGTTTGGACAGGCCCTCCTACAATGAGCAGTTCTTC.

The genes are TRBV6-5 and TRBJ2-7; possible D gene TRBD2, 5 bases. The CDR3 runs to 13 residues. With 2 bases removed from V and 6 bases from J, the gap between germline ends came to 11 bases. Germline values: CDR1 MNHEY, CDR2 SVGAGI. The CDR3 loop is CASSYGWTREQYF. CDR3 sequence (DNA): TGTGCCAGCAGTTACGGGTGGACTCGCGAGCAGTACTTC.

The chain links TRBV5-6 to TRBJ1-1; D unclear. The V and J ends lost 0 bases and 7 bases respectively, with 4 bases between them. CDR1 is SGHDT, CDR2 YYEEEE, per germline. The CDR3 has 11 amino acids. The CDR3 reads CASSLGGEAFF. The CDR3 DNA is TGTGCCAGCAGCTTGGGAGGTGAAGCTTTCTTT.

CDR3 protein: CASRRWGQAQAETQYF. DNA for the CDR3: TGTGCCAGCAGGAGGTGGGGACAGGCCCAAGCAGAGACCCAGTACTTC. The chain couples TRBV5-6 to TRBJ2-5; 8 nucleotides agree with TRBD1. There are 16 residues in the CDR3. V trimming: 5 bases; J trimming: 4 bases; junction bases outside the gene matches: 13. Germline V gene lookup returns CDR1 SGHDT and CDR2 YYEEEE. Full variable domain (remainder filled in from reference TRBV5-6 and TRBJ2-5): DAGVTQSPTHLIKTRGQQVTLRCSPKSGHDTVSWYQQALGQGPQFIFQYYEEEERQRGNFPDRFSGHQFPNYSSELNVNALLLGDSALYLCASRRWGQAQAETQYFGPGTRLLVL.

This chain uses TRBV18 with TRBJ2-5, with 9 bases that match TRBD2. CDR1 and CDR2 (germline): KGHSH, LQKENI. V shed 0 bases and J 5 bases; nucleotides not matched to a gene: 7. The CDR3 consists of 16 residues. CDR3 in DNA: TGTGCCAGCTCACCACCGGTTAGCGGGAGCGGGGAGACCCAGTACTTC. Its protein product is CASSPPVSGSGETQYF.

The chain employs TRBV2 and TRBJ2-7, with 9 bases aligning to TRBD1. This CDR3 region has 13 residues. Germline trimming cut 10 bases from V and 3 bases from J; bases unmatched to any gene: 7. Per germline, CDR1 SNHLY and CDR2 FYNNEI. The CDR3 nucleotides read TGTGCCACGAACCGGGACAGGGACTACGAGCAGTACTTC. Translated: CATNRDRDYEQYF.

This chain connects TRBV6-4 to TRBJ2-2; TRBD1 matches 10 bases. Trimming cost V 3 bases and J 4 bases; bases outside gene matches: 2. CDR1 and CDR2 from the germline V gene are MRHNA and SNTAGT. The CDR3 runs 15 residues. CDR3 DNA: TGTGCCAGCAGTGAGACAGGGGGCGGCACCGGGGAGCTGTTTTTT. It translates to CASSETGGGTGELFF.

V gene TRBV19 combines with J gene TRBJ2-5; TRBD1 is a possible D gene (5 bases). The CDR3 spans 13 residues. V was cut by 5 bases and J by 0 bases, with 7 bases left in between. The germline V gene encodes CDR1 LNHDA and CDR2 SQIVND (reference sequence). The CDR3 bases are TGTGCCAGTAGTGGACACCACCAAGAGACCCAGTACTTC. The encoded protein is CASSGHHQETQYF.

CDR3 nucleotides: TGTGCCAGCAGCCTCGGAGCGGGAGGGCCCGCAGATACGCAGTATTTT. This sequence encodes CASSLGAGGPADTQYF. The chain is built from TRBV7-2 and TRBJ2-3; 10 bases are shared with TRBD2. CDR3 length: 16 residues. Germline lookup yields CDR1 SGHTA and CDR2 FQGNSA. Trimming at V came to 5 bases and at J to 4 bases, leaving 9 bases not matched to a gene. Full variable domain (missing parts from reference TRBV7-2 and TRBJ2-3): GAGVSQSPSNKVTEKGKDVELRCDPISGHTALYWYRQSLGQGLEFLIYFQGNSAPDKSGLPSDRFSAERTGGSVSTLTIQRTQQEDSAVYLCASSLGAGGPADTQYFGPGTRLTVL.

The chain employs TRBV9 and TRBJ2-5; TRBD2 matches at 10 bases. The CDR3 has 15 amino acids. Per germline, CDR1 SGDLS and CDR2 YYNGEE. Unmatched junction bases numbered 2, after V lost 1 base and J lost 2 bases. CDR3 nucleotides: TGTGCCAGCAGCGTATCAGCGGGGGGGCAAGAGACCCAGTACTTC. Protein sequence: CASSVSAGGQETQYF.